The 26 T cell receptor beta chains below all came from one sample that was sequenced in a study of blood T cell repertoires in COVID-19. Measured with immunoSEQ multiplex PCR; TCRdb has only the in-frame clones, and not every one. The sample contains about 75,000 clones, 84% of which appear only once. The sequencing sample was made of peripheral blood. The receptors were gathered from a woman aged 45-65 years with acute or convalescent COVID-19.

The rearrangement uses TRBV5-1 and TRBJ2-2; D remains unclear. The CDR3 is 12 residues long. Trimming pared 4 bases from V and 2 bases from J, leaving 3 bases between. Germline-derived CDR1 and CDR2 are SGHRS and YFSETQ. The CDR3 coding sequence is TGCGCCAGCAGCCTTAACACCGGGGAGCTGTTTTTT. It translates to CASSLNTGELFF.

The chain links TRBV2 to TRBJ2-3; 12 bases match TRBD2. Germline CDR1 and CDR2: SNHLY and FYNNEI. Trimming cost V 3 bases and J 5 bases; bases outside gene matches: 15. The CDR3 extends over 19 amino acids. CDR3 protein: CASSEIGTSGSGRVDTQYF. As DNA, the CDR3 is TGTGCCAGCAGTGAGATTGGGACTAGCGGGTCGGGCCGGGTAGATACGCAGTATTTT.

CDR3 residues: CASSTPTLGYGYTF. CDR3 nucleotide sequence: TGTGCCAGCAGTACCCCGACACTAGGTTATGGCTACACCTTC. This chain links TRBV6-6 with TRBJ1-2, with no clear D. V lost 5 bases and J lost 5, with 15 bases in between. The CDR3 spans 14 residues. Germline V CDR1 and CDR2: MNHNY, SVGAGI (reference sequence).

V and J are TRBV29-1 and TRBJ2-5; the D gene is possibly TRBD2 (6 bases). The V gene's germline CDR1 is SQVTM and CDR2 ANQGSEA. Trimming removed 4 bases at V and 4 bases at J, with 10 bases between. The CDR3 spans 12 residues. In nucleotides, the CDR3 is TGCAGCGTTGCAGGGACTGGAGAGACCCAGTACTTC. This gives the protein CSVAGTGETQYF.

This sequence joins TRBV7-8 and TRBJ1-1; D remains ambiguous. CDR1 and CDR2 from the germline V gene are SGHVS and FQNEAQ. Trimming removed 1 base from V and 0 bases from J, with 9 bases in between. This CDR3 region has 15 residues. CDR3 DNA: TGTGCCAGCAGCTTAGTTGGCGGAATGAACACTGAAGCTTTCTTT. This sequence encodes CASSLVGGMNTEAFF.

The DNA for the CDR3 is TGTGCCAGCAGCTTAAGACGGGGGACTAGCGGGGGAGAGACCCAGTACTTC. It is translated as CASSLRRGTSGGETQYF. The V call is TRBV7-2, the J call TRBJ2-5, with 14 bases aligning to TRBD2. V lost 2 bases and J lost 4; bases outside the gene matches: 6. The CDR3 covers 17 residues. Germline CDR1 SGHTA, CDR2 FQGNSA.

The chain has TRBV4-1 and TRBJ1-4; no clear D. V dropped 4 bases and J dropped 0 bases, with 9 bases sitting between them. In germline, CDR1 is MGHRA, CDR2 YSYEKL. This CDR3 comprises 15 residues. The CDR3 bases are TGCGCCAGCAGCCGCAGGATTGCAACTAATGAAAAACTGTTTTTT. Translated: CASSRRIATNEKLFF.

This clone has only one observation. This chain links TRBV7-2 with TRBJ1-2; D is ambiguous. Germline CDR1 SGHTA, CDR2 FQGNSA. The CDR3 has 14 amino acids. V was pared by 0 bases and J by 4 bases, with 9 bases between. In DNA, the CDR3 is TGTGCCAGCAGCTTAGCGCGTCATCTCTATGGCTACACCTTC. Its protein product is CASSLARHLYGYTF.

The chain is built from TRBV25-1 and TRBJ1-2; tentative D call: TRBD1 (6 bases). The CDR3 runs to 14 residues. Germline V CDR1 and CDR2: MGHDK, SYGVNS. V gave up 2 bases and J gave up 7 bases, with 14 bases separating them. The CDR3 DNA follows: TGTGCCAGCAGTGAACCTCAGGGGATCGGTGGCTACACCTTC. Residues: CASSEPQGIGGYTF.

This chain connects TRBV11-2 to TRBJ2-3, with 15 bases matching TRBD2. The J segment lost 5 bases and the V segment lost 4 bases, leaving 4 bases of the junction unmatched. CDR1 and CDR2 (germline): SGHAT, FQNNGV. CDR3 length equals 16 residues. Here the CDR3 DNA reads TGTGCCAGCAGCTCAGGACTAGCGGGAGGGTTAGATACGCAGTATTTT. The encoded protein is CASSSGLAGGLDTQYF.

This chain uses TRBV20-1 with TRBJ1-2; D is ambiguous. This CDR3 has 12 amino acids. CDR1 and CDR2 (germline): DFQATT, SNEGSKA (reference sequence). With 3 bases removed from V and 5 bases from J, the gap between germline ends came to 10 bases. CDR3 coding DNA: TGCAGTGCTAGTGACGGGAGATATGGCTACACCTTC. It encodes CSASDGRYGYTF.

This chain joins TRBV5-5 and TRBJ1-1; D perhaps matches TRBD1 (5 bases). V lost 0 bases, J lost 1 base, and 13 bases lay in between. The CDR3 is 16 amino acids. Germline V lookup: CDR1 SGHKS, CDR2 YYEKEE (reference sequence). CDR3 bases: TGTGCCAGCAGCTTGGTGTGGGGGGGAGAGAACACTGAAGCTTTCTTT. It translates to CASSLVWGGENTEAFF.

The genes are TRBV5-4 and TRBJ2-1; D unclear. CDR1 and CDR2 (germline): SGHNT, YYREEE (reference sequence). V was shortened by 4 bases and J by 7 bases, with 6 bases between the two germline ends. The CDR3 is 11 residues long. CDR3: CASSLRNEQFF. CDR3 sequence (DNA): TGTGCCAGCAGCCTAAGAAATGAGCAGTTCTTC.

The V gene is TRBV5-4, the J gene TRBJ2-7, with D tentatively TRBD2 (7 bases). Germline CDR1 SGHNT, CDR2 YYREEE (reference sequence). Trimming pared 4 bases from V and 2 bases from J, leaving 16 bases between. This CDR3 region has 15 residues. CDR3 nucleotide sequence: TGTGCCAGCAGCCCGGGCGGGGGCGGGACCTACGAGCAGTACTTC. It is translated as CASSPGGGGTYEQYF.

This clone has a handful of counts. The V and J genes are TRBV15 and TRBJ2-7; 10 bases fit TRBD1. With V trimmed by 3 bases and J by 13 bases, 6 bases remained unmatched. The CDR3 consists of 12 residues. Germline CDR1 and CDR2: LNHNV and YYDKDF (reference sequence). The CDR3 sequence: CATSRGGTGEYF. The CDR3 DNA reads TGTGCCACCAGCAGGGGAGGGACAGGGGAATACTTC.

A single count supports this clone. The CDR3 here is CSVGALSGYEQYF. For the CDR3, the DNA is TGCAGCGTTGGCGCTCTGTCGGGGTACGAGCAGTACTTC. The V and J genes are TRBV29-1 and TRBJ2-7; tentative D call: TRBD2 (5 bases). V was clipped by 4 bases and J by 4 bases, with 14 bases between them. The CDR3 runs to 13 residues. Per the germline V gene, CDR1 is SQVTM and CDR2 is ANQGSEA.

J is TRBJ1-1 and V is TRBV28; D is unclear. The CDR3 has 12 amino acids. Germline V gene sequence: CDR1 MDHEN, CDR2 SYDVKM. Trimming cost V 6 bases and J 8 bases, with 13 bases left between them. The CDR3: CASSREIEEAFF. The CDR3 DNA follows: TGTGCCAGCAGCCGTGAGATCGAGGAAGCTTTCTTT.

V gene TRBV21-1 combines with J gene TRBJ2-2; the table assigns TRBD2, which was not confirmed against the DNA. TRBV21-1 is deemed a pseudogene. The CDR3 contains 15 residues. CDR3 nucleotides: TGTGCCAGCCACTATCTTGCTTCGACCACCGGGGAGCTGTTTTTT. Its protein product is CASHYLASTTGELFF.

The V gene is TRBV11-1, the J gene TRBJ2-2; 8 bases align to TRBD2. This CDR3 is built from 15 residues. Losses at the gene ends were 8 bases for V and 4 bases for J; bases not matched to a gene: 9. Germline V gene lookup returns CDR1 SGHAT and CDR2 FQDESV (reference sequence). The CDR3 loop reads CASQTGGALTGELFF. CDR3 DNA: TGTGCCAGCCAGACGGGGGGGGCCCTCACCGGGGAGCTGTTTTTT.

The CDR3 DNA follows: TGTGCCAGCACCGGAAAAGGGGGGGTGAACACTGAAGCTTTCTTT. Translation gives CASTGKGGVNTEAFF. This chain links TRBV6-5 with TRBJ1-1, with D perhaps TRBD1 (6 bases). This CDR3 is 15 amino acids long. CDR1 is MNHEY, CDR2 SVGAGI, per germline. Trimming shortened V by 7 bases and J by 0 bases, and 15 bases separated the two germline ends.

This chain joins TRBV4-2 and TRBJ1-3, with D maybe TRBD1 (6 bases). This CDR3 comprises 15 residues. V dropped 1 base and J dropped 7 bases, with 14 bases sitting between them. CDR1 is LGHNA and CDR2 is YNFKEQ in the germline V gene. CDR3 nucleotides: TGTGCCAGCAGCCAAGTAACGGGGGGCGCGAACACCATATATTTT. It encodes CASSQVTGGANTIYF.

The V and J genes are TRBV7-3 and TRBJ2-7; D might be TRBD2 (5 bases). The germline CDR1 and CDR2 sequences are SGHTA and FQGTGA. V was cut by 5 bases and J by 2 bases, with 16 bases left in between. The CDR3 is 15 residues long. The CDR3 DNA reads as TGTGCCAGCAGCCTCACTAGTGCAGGAACCTACGAGCAGTACTTC. The encoded protein is CASSLTSAGTYEQYF.

The chain has TRBV12-3 or TRBV12-4 and TRBJ2-7; possibly TRBD2 for D (5 bases). Trimming removed 8 bases from V and 4 bases from J, with 9 bases in between. The CDR3 consists of 11 residues. The CDR3 sequence is CASGLGYEQYF. CDR3 in DNA: TGTGCCAGCGGACTGGGATACGAGCAGTACTTC.

This chain links TRBV6-5 with TRBJ1-1; a weak D match, TRBD1 (6 bases). The CDR3 runs to 14 residues. Looked up from germline, CDR1 is MNHEY and CDR2 is SVGAGI. V lost 5 bases and J lost 1, with 11 bases in between. The CDR3 sequence: CASSNRAENTEAFF. The CDR3 region has the DNA TGTGCCAGCAGTAACAGGGCGGAGAACACTGAAGCTTTCTTT.

The rearrangement links TRBV11-2 to TRBJ1-1; 8 bases align to TRBD1. This CDR3 is built from 14 residues. Germline CDR1 SGHAT, CDR2 FQNNGV. V lost 1 base and J lost 6; bases outside the gene matches: 4. The CDR3 nucleotides read TGTGCCAGCAGCTTAGTCAGGGGGCGGTCTGAAGCTTTCTTT. This translates into CASSLVRGRSEAFF.

The chain carries TRBV14 and TRBJ2-3, with 11 bases identical to TRBD2. The CDR3 is made up of 16 amino acids. V lost 4 bases, J lost 4 bases, and 7 bases stayed unmatched. Germline V gene sequence: CDR1 SGHDN, CDR2 FVKESK. In nucleotides, the CDR3 is TGTGCCAGCAGCCTCTTTAGCGGGAGGGATTCAGATACGCAGTATTTT. This sequence encodes CASSLFSGRDSDTQYF.